Listed below are T cell receptor beta chains from one sample, sequenced in a study of regulatory dendritic cells for organ transplantation. The repertoire was sequenced with immunoSEQ multiplex PCR; TCRdb's copy has only in-frame clones and lacks some. The table shows 6,000 to 8,500 clones, with about two thirds occurring only once. Their target antigens are unknown. The sample consisted of memory CD4+ T cells from blood cultured with dendritic cells. Receptors originate from a human donor in good health. The CDR3 runs from the conserved cysteine through the conserved F or W. A D gene is named only where the DNA matches it firmly. Clone size, where shown, is once, few, many, or a class for clones that have expanded.

size	D	J	V	DNA	CDR3
-	TRBD1	TRBJ1-3	TRBV11-3	TGTGCCAGCAGCTCGCCGGGACAGGGAGACACCATATATTTT	CASSSPGQGDTIYF
-	-	TRBJ2-4	TRBV11-2	TGTGCCAGCAGCTTGTCATACGGGAAAGAAAACATTCAGTACTTC	CASSLSYGKENIQYF
once	-	TRBJ2-1	TRBV11-2	TGTGCCAGCAGCTTAGTTCCTAACTCCTACAATGAGCAGTTCTTC	CASSLVPNSYNEQFF
once	TRBD1	TRBJ2-2	TRBV7-9	TGTGCCAGCAGCTTAGAAGGGGGCTACACCGGGGAGCTGTTTTTT	CASSLEGGYTGELFF
once	TRBD1	TRBJ1-6	TRBV4-3	TGCGCCAGCAGCCAAGATCGGGGGACAGTTAATAATTCACCCCTCCACTTT	CASSQDRGTVNNSPLHF
-	-	TRBJ2-3	TRBV9	TGTGCCAGCAGTGAGGGCCCCACCGGGGGCACAGATACGCAGTATTTT	CASSEGPTGGTDTQYF
-	TRBD1	TRBJ2-2	TRBV2	TGTGCCAGCAGGGACAGGGGTCCCGGGGAGCTGTTTTTT	CASRDRGPGELFF
-	-	TRBJ1-4	TRBV2	TGTGCCAGCAGCCGGAGGGGAAGCGAAAAACTGTTTTTT	CASSRRGSEKLFF
-	TRBD2	TRBJ2-7	TRBV28	TGTGCCAGCGGGGGAGGGAACCACCCCTACGAGCAGTACTTC	CASGGGNHPYEQYF
medium-sized	-	TRBJ2-1	TRBV4-2	TGTGCCAGCAGCCAAGAAATGGGCAGCTACAATGAGCAGTTCTTC	CASSQEMGSYNEQFF
-	TRBD2	TRBJ2-6	TRBV7-6	TGTGCCAGCAGCTCAAACCTAGCGGGGGGCTTGTCTGGGGCCAACGTCCTGACTTTC	CASSSNLAGGLSGANVLTF
-	-	TRBJ1-3	TRBV11-3	TGTGCCAGCAGCTTAGTGACATCTGGAAACACCATATATTTT	CASSLVTSGNTIYF
-	-	TRBJ2-3	TRBV5-8	TGTGCCAGCAGCTTTCGACTAATCACAGATACGCAGTATTTT	CASSFRLITDTQYF
once	TRBD1	TRBJ2-6	TRBV19	TGTGCCAGTAGTTCCTACAAGACAGGGCCCTCTGGGGCCAACGTCCTGACTTTC	CASSSYKTGPSGANVLTF
few	TRBD1	TRBJ1-4	TRBV18	TGTGCCAGCTCACCTGACAGGGCTCGGGAGGAAAAACTGTTTTTT	CASSPDRAREEKLFF
few	TRBD1	TRBJ1-1	TRBV18	TGTGCCAGCTCACCTTCGGGACAGGGGATCACTGAAGCTTTCTTT	CASSPSGQGITEAFF
-	TRBD2	TRBJ2-7	TRBV6-5	TGTGCCAGCAGTTCGGCGCGGGGGGGCCCCTACGAGCAGTACTTC	CASSSARGGPYEQYF
-	-	TRBJ1-1	TRBV27	TGTGCCAGCAGTAAGCCGCCGGGAGGTGAAGCTTTCTTT	CASSKPPGGEAFF
-	-	TRBJ1-4	TRBV6-5	TGTGCCAGCAGTCCCGCCCCGGCAACTAATGAAAAACTGTTTTTT	CASSPAPATNEKLFF
-	TRBD1	TRBJ1-5	TRBV2	TGTGCCAGCAGTGGACAGGGGGCACGGCAGCCCCAGCATTTT	CASSGQGARQPQHF
-	TRBD2	TRBJ2-3	TRBV5-1	TGCGCCAGCAGCTTGATACCCGGGGGGGCCCGGTCCCCAGATACGCAGTATTTT	CASSLIPGGARSPDTQYF
-	TRBD2	TRBJ2-1	TRBV11-3	TGTGCCAGCAGACAAGACAGCGGGGTGGGCAATGAGCAGTTCTTC	CASRQDSGVGNEQFF
-	-	TRBJ2-5	TRBV25-1	TGTTCGGTCAGGGGGGTCAAAGAGACCCAGTACTTC	CSVRGVKETQYF
-	-	TRBJ2-5	TRBV7-9	TGTGCCAGCAGCCCGAGGGAGGATCGGGGCCTAGGATATGGGAAGACCCAGTACTTC	CASSPREDRGLGYGKTQYF
-	TRBD1	TRBJ1-4	TRBV27	TGTGCCAGCAGTTCTCCAGGGGGAGGTGAAAAACTGTTTTTT	CASSSPGGGEKLFF
-	TRBD1	TRBJ2-7	TRBV15	TGTGCCACCAGCAGAGACGGGACAGCGCGCTACGAGCAGTACTTC	CATSRDGTARYEQYF
-	TRBD1	TRBJ2-7	TRBV4-3	TGCGCCAGCAGCCGCGGACAGGGGCCCTCCTACGAGCAGTACTTC	CASSRGQGPSYEQYF
-	-	TRBJ2-5	TRBV11-3	TGTGCCAGCAGCTTAGATCGACAGGCACAAGAGACCCAGTACTTC	CASSLDRQAQETQYF
-	TRBD2	TRBJ2-1	TRBV5-4	TGTGCCAGCAGCTCCCCGGGACTAGTTTCTGAGCAGTTCTTC	CASSSPGLVSEQFF
-	TRBD1	TRBJ1-5	TRBV5-5	TGTGCCAGCAGCAGCGCGGGACAGGGGGGTAAGCCCCAGCATTTT	CASSSAGQGGKPQHF
-	-	TRBJ1-6	TRBV6-1	TGTGCCAGCTTTACAGGGTTTAATTCACCCCTCCACTTT	CASFTGFNSPLHF
-	-	TRBJ1-2	TRBV10-3	TGTGCCATCAGTGAAATTGACAAGTTAGCTAACTATGGCTACACCTTC	CAISEIDKLANYGYTF
medium-sized	TRBD2	TRBJ2-7	TRBV5-1	TGCGCCAGCAGCTATCAGGGGACTAGCGGGGGGTCCTACGAGCAGTACTTC	CASSYQGTSGGSYEQYF
-	-	TRBJ2-1	TRBV4-3	TGCGCCAGCAGCCAAGACCGGACTTACTACAATGAGCAGTTCTTC	CASSQDRTYYNEQFF
-	-	TRBJ2-3	TRBV5-1	TGCGCCAGCAGTTCCTCCGTGGGGGGGGCCGTCGATACGCAGTATTTT	CASSSSVGGAVDTQYF
-	-	TRBJ1-4	TRBV5-1	TGCGCCAGCAGCTTGCTCCAGGGGCGGGTCGAAAAACTGTTTTTT	CASSLLQGRVEKLFF
-	-	TRBJ2-7	TRBV4-1	TGCGCCAGCAGCCAAGATTTGGACAGCGCCTACGAGCAGTACTTC	CASSQDLDSAYEQYF
once	-	TRBJ2-3	TRBV12-2	TGTGCAAGTCGCCTAGGACTAGCGGGGGGGATAGATACGCAGTATTTT	CASRLGLAGGIDTQYF
few	-	TRBJ1-1	TRBV25-1	TGTGCCAGTTCTAGGAACACTGAAGCTTTCTTT	CASSRNTEAFF
-	TRBD2	TRBJ2-1	TRBV7-8	TGTGCCAGCAGCTTAGCGGCAAGTGTAACGGGGGGGCCCAGAATGTTCTTC	CASSLAASVTGGPRMFF
-	TRBD1	TRBJ2-3	TRBV6-1	TGTGCCAGCAGAGCCGGACAGGGCTGGTCTAATACGCAGTATTTT	CASRAGQGWSNTQYF
once	-	TRBJ1-1	TRBV7-7	TGTGCTAGCAGCTTTTACAGGGTAAGGGACACTGAAGCTTTCTTT	CASSFYRVRDTEAFF
few	-	TRBJ2-2	TRBV11-3	TGTGCCAGCAGCTCCGTCAGGTCGAACACCGGGGAGCTGTTTTTT	CASSSVRSNTGELFF
-	-	TRBJ2-7	TRBV5-1	TGCGCCAGCAGCTTGGGCGGGCAAGAGCAGTACTTC	CASSLGGQEQYF
-	TRBD1	TRBJ1-1	TRBV7-9	TGTGCCAGCAGCCCAGGGGGAAATACTGAAGCTTTCTTT	CASSPGGNTEAFF
-	-	TRBJ2-1	TRBV5-1	TGCGCCAGCAGCTTGTCGGCAGGGTCCTACAATGAGCAGTTCTTC	CASSLSAGSYNEQFF
-	TRBD2	TRBJ2-2	TRBV5-5	TGTGCCAGCAGCTTGGGCGGGGGGCCGACCGGGGAGCTGTTTTTT	CASSLGGGPTGELFF
-	TRBD1	TRBJ1-5	TRBV15	TGTGCCACCAGCCCGACAGGGGGCGCCGCTCAGCCCCAGCATTTT	CATSPTGGAAQPQHF
-	TRBD1	TRBJ1-2	TRBV5-4	TGTGCCAGCAGCTTCTTACGGACAGGAGATGGCTACACCTTC	CASSFLRTGDGYTF